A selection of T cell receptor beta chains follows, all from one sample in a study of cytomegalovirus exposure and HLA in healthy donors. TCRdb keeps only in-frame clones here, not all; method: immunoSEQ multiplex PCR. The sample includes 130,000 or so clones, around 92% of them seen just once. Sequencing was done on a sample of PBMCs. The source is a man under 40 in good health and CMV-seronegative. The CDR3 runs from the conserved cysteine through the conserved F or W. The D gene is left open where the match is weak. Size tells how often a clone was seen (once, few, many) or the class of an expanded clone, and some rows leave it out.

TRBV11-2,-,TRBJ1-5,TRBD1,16,CASSALTGHSNQPQHF,TGTGCCAGCAGCGCCCTGACAGGGCATAGCAATCAGCCCCAGCATTTT
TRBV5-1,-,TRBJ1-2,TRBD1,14,CASSLDGTGLGYTF,TGCGCCAGCAGCTTGGATGGGACAGGACTAGGCTACACCTTC
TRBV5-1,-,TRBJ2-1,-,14,CASNTGDLLNEQFF,TGCGCCAGCAACACAGGAGACCTTTTGAATGAGCAGTTCTTC
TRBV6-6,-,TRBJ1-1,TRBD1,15,CASSPRQGSNTEAFF,TGTGCCAGCAGCCCCCGACAGGGCTCGAACACTGAAGCTTTCTTT
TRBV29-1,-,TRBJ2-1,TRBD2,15,CSVEDPSGGVNEQFF,TGCAGCGTTGAAGATCCCAGCGGGGGGGTCAATGAGCAGTTCTTC
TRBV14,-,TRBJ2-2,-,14,CASRRGGSTGELFF,TGTGCCAGCAGGAGAGGGGGTTCCACCGGGGAGCTGTTTTTT
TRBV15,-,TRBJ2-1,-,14,CATSRGTRHNEQFF,TGTGCCACCAGCAGGGGGACTCGGCACAATGAGCAGTTCTTC
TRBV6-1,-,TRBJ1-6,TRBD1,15,CASSIRTGDFSPLHF,TGTGCCAGCAGTATCCGGACAGGGGATTTCTCACCCCTCCACTTT
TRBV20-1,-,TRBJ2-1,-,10,CSAQGNEQFF,TGCAGTGCTCAGGGTAATGAGCAGTTCTTC
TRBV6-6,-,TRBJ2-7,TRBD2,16,CASILTQRGVGDEQYF,TGTGCCAGCATCCTAACCCAGCGGGGGGTGGGGGACGAGCAGTACTTC
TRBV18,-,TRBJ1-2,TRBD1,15,CASSPFRGQGDGYTF,TGTGCCAGCTCACCTTTTCGCGGACAGGGTGATGGCTACACCTTC
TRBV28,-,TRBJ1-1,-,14,CASSLSAGPTEAFF,TGTGCCAGCAGTTTATCGGCAGGGCCCACTGAAGCTTTCTTT
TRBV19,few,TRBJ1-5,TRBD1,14,CASSGQGAGQPQHF,TGTGCCAGTAGTGGACAGGGGGCAGGTCAGCCCCAGCATTTT
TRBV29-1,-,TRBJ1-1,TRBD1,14,CSVQGARVRTEAFF,TGCAGCGTCCAGGGGGCGCGGGTGAGGACTGAAGCTTTCTTT
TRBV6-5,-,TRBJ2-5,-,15,CASSYSKGPRETQYF,TGTGCCAGCAGTTACTCGAAGGGGCCCAGGGAGACCCAGTACTTC
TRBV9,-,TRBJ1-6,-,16,CASSGEAGVPNSPLHF,TGTGCCAGCAGCGGAGAAGCAGGGGTGCCTAATTCACCCCTCCACTTT
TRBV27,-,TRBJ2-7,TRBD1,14,CASSSYGQGLEQYF,TGTGCCAGCAGTTCTTACGGACAGGGACTCGAGCAGTACTTC
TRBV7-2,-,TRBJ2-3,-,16,CASSLERGPSTDTQYF,TGTGCCAGCAGCTTAGAAAGGGGTCCTAGCACAGATACGCAGTATTTT
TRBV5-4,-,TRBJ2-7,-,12,CASSFGGYEQYF,TGTGCCAGCAGCTTCGGGGGCTACGAGCAGTACTTC
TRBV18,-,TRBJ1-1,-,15,CASSPWAGENTEAFF,TGTGCCAGCTCACCCTGGGCAGGCGAGAACACTGAAGCTTTCTTT
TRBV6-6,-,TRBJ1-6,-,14,CASSPRSFNSPLHF,TGTGCCAGCAGTCCCAGGTCCTTTAATTCACCCCTCCACTTT
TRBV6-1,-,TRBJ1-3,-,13,CASTSLFEDTIYF,TGTGCCAGCACCTCACTCTTTGAGGACACCATATATTTT
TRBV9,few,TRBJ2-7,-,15,CASSVAPHRENEQYF,TGTGCCAGCAGCGTAGCACCCCACAGGGAAAACGAGCAGTACTTC
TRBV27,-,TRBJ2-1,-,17,CASSPRIRGSSYNEQFF,TGTGCCAGCAGTCCGCGGATTCGGGGGAGCTCCTACAATGAGCAGTTCTTC
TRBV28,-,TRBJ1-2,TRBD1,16,CASSYAGTGKDYGYTF,TGTGCCAGCAGTTACGCTGGGACAGGAAAAGACTATGGCTACACCTTC
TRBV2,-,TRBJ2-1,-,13,CASSEGTGGKQFF,TGTGCCAGCAGTGAAGGGACAGGCGGGAAGCAGTTCTTC
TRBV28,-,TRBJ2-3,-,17,CASSSFIWGEKADTQYF,TGTGCCAGCAGTTCCTTTATTTGGGGGGAGAAGGCAGATACGCAGTATTTT
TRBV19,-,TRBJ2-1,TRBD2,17,CASSRLWGGDSYNEQFF,TGTGCCAGTAGTAGGCTCTGGGGAGGGGATTCCTACAATGAGCAGTTCTTC
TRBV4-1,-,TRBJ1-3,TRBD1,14,CASSQRTGMDTIYF,TGCGCCAGCAGCCAACGGACAGGGATGGACACCATATATTTT
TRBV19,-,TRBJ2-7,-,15,CASSIRTEERYEQYF,TGTGCCAGTAGTATCAGGACAGAAGAGAGATACGAGCAGTACTTC
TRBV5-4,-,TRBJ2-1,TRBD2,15,CASRGAGGSYNEQFF,TGTGCCAGCAGAGGAGCGGGGGGATCCTACAATGAGCAGTTCTTC
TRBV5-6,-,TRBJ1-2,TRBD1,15,CASSLVPRGNYGYTF,TGTGCCAGCAGCTTGGTTCCCAGGGGGAACTATGGCTACACCTTC
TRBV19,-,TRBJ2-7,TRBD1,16,CASSPRGDRGSYEQYF,TGTGCCAGTAGTCCCCGGGGGGACAGGGGGTCCTACGAGCAGTACTTC
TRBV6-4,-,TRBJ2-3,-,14,CASSDGGATDTQYF,TGTGCCAGCAGTGACGGCGGGGCCACAGATACGCAGTATTTT
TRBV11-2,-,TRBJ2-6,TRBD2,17,CASSLASGGSGANVLTF,TGTGCCAGCAGCTTGGCTAGCGGGGGCTCTGGGGCCAACGTCCTGACTTTC
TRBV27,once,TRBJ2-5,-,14,CASKQAGYQETQYF,TGTGCCAGCAAACAAGCAGGGTACCAAGAGACCCAGTACTTC
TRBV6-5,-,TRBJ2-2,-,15,CASSRPGVGAGELFF,TGTGCCAGCAGCCGCCCAGGGGTAGGAGCCGGGGAGCTGTTTTTT
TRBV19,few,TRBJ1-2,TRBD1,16,CASSTPRTGKDYGYTF,TGTGCCAGTAGTACCCCTCGGACAGGGAAGGACTATGGCTACACCTTC
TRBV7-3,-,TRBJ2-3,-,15,CASSLTALSTDTQYF,TGTGCCAGCAGCTTAACGGCCTTAAGCACAGATACGCAGTATTTT
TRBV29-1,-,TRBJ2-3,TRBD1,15,CSVGGTGDLTDTQYF,TGCAGCGTTGGAGGGACAGGGGATTTAACAGATACGCAGTATTTT